This T cell receptor (beta chain) was found in a study of T cells in Graves' hyperthyroidism and ophthalmopathy. General observations from the study: Prediction of ophthalmopathy progression came a median approximately 6.5 months pre-onset.

Patients aged 18 to 65 had newly diagnosed hyperthyroidism that had lasted under 2 months. Cells are PBMCs isolated from more than 8.5 ml of fresh blood. This clonotype showed up just once. The antigen is undetermined. One base away lies a much larger clone, so this may be a sequencing read error. J gave up 5 bases and V 5 bases, and 10 bases lay outside the gene matches. Per the germline V gene, CDR1 is DFQATT and CDR2 is SNEGSKA (reference sequence). CDR3 length equals 14 residues. Amplification of TCR beta CDR3 regions used RNA as the template. In the first-round RT-PCR of the TCR CDR3, the HTBI primer set was used. TCRdb used MiXCR to reprocess the multiplex PCR reads, holding one entry per CDR3 protein. The data show hundreds of thousands of distinct CDR3 sequences, around 40% seen once.

This TCR came from a woman in her thirties or forties with Graves' hyperthyroidism. J is TRBJ1-2 and V is TRBV20-1; 8 bases fit TRBD1. The sample was blood. CDR3 region: CSAGADRGVYGYTF. The CDR3 DNA is TGCAGTGCTGGGGCCGACAGGGGAGTGTATGGCTACACCTTC.